A single sample gave rise to the 27 T cell receptor beta chains below, sequenced in a study of T cell responses to AZD1222 COVID-19 vaccine. The method was immunoSEQ multiplex PCR; TCRdb's version includes in-frame clones alone and lacks a portion of them. The sample has 200,000 or so clones, roughly 92% seen once; the top ten hold 10%. The sample here was peripheral blood, taken on day 0 of AZD1222 vaccination. These receptors originate from an adult in good health.

The CDR3 bases are TGTGCCAGCAGCCCACCGGGACTAGCGAGTCATGAGCAGTTCTTC. This sequence encodes CASSPPGLASHEQFF. The rearrangement joins TRBV14 to TRBJ2-1; 10 nucleotides agree with TRBD2. This CDR3 spans 15 amino acids. With V trimmed by 4 bases and J by 8 bases, 8 bases remained unmatched. Germline V gives CDR1 SGHDN, CDR2 FVKESK.

The V and J genes are TRBV5-6 and TRBJ2-7; a possible D gene is TRBD2 (6 bases). Between the trimmed V and J ends, which lost 4 bases and 2 bases, there was a span of 10 bases. The germline CDR1 and CDR2 sequences are SGHDT and YYEEEE. The length of the CDR3 is 13 residues. The CDR3 DNA sequence: TGTGCCAGCAGCCTTGGGGGGACCTACGAGCAGTACTTC. It is translated as CASSLGGTYEQYF.

This clone was observed once. Compared with germline, one end of the junction differs, possibly owing to a read error. CDR3 in DNA: TGTGCCAGCAGGCCATACGAGGGGGGCTCCTTTAATTCACCCCTCCACTTT. Translating it yields CASRPYEGGSFNSPLHF. The chain carries TRBV2 and TRBJ1-6, with D maybe TRBD1 (6 bases). Germline CDR1 and CDR2: SNHLY and FYNNEI. CDR3 size: 17 residues.

This clone was counted a single time. The J gene is TRBJ2-7, the V gene TRBV27; D is undetermined. CDR3 length: 13 amino acids. Trimming took 3 bases from V and 9 from J, leaving 15 bases between them. CDR1 and CDR2 from the germline V gene are MNHEY and SMNVEV (reference sequence). CDR3: CASSFKDPGWQYV. The CDR3 DNA sequence: TGTGCCAGCAGTTTTAAGGACCCCGGGTGGCAGTACGTC.

This chain joins TRBV29-1 and TRBJ2-2; 8 bases line up with TRBD1. The CDR3 extends over 15 amino acids. Germline V gene sequence: CDR1 SQVTM, CDR2 ANQGSEA. V dropped 4 bases and J dropped 4; count of bases not matched to a gene: 8. The CDR3 protein is CSVAPGQVTTGELFF. The CDR3 DNA reads as TGCAGCGTTGCCCCGGGACAGGTCACCACCGGGGAGCTGTTTTTT.

The chain has TRBV28 and TRBJ2-1; 8 bases match TRBD2. J lost 6 bases, V lost 5 bases, and 6 bases had no gene match. This CDR3 is built from 14 residues. Germline V gene lookup returns CDR1 MDHEN and CDR2 SYDVKM. This chain's CDR3 is CASSVAGLGNEQFF. The CDR3 DNA is TGTGCCAGCAGTGTAGCGGGATTGGGCAATGAGCAGTTCTTC.

V gene TRBV11-2 combines with J gene TRBJ1-2; 8 nucleotides match TRBD1. Trimming at V came to 3 bases and at J to 2 bases, leaving 2 bases not matched to a gene. Germline-derived CDR1 and CDR2 are SGHAT and FQNNGV. The CDR3 contains 14 residues. CDR3 protein: CASSFGTGNYGYTF. Here the CDR3 DNA reads TGTGCCAGCAGCTTCGGGACAGGAAACTATGGCTACACCTTC.

This chain connects TRBV18 to TRBJ1-2, with D hard to call. The CDR3 is 16 residues long. Trimming removed 3 bases at V and 4 bases at J, with 18 bases between. The V gene's germline CDR1 is KGHSH and CDR2 LQKENI. The CDR3 nucleotides read TGTGCCAGCTCACCCCCCCCATACACCAGGCCCTATGGCTACACCTTC. Protein sequence: CASSPPPYTRPYGYTF.

In this sample, this clone turned up once. The CDR3 region is CASSYSGRDYGYTF. DNA of the CDR3: TGTGCCAGCAGTTACTCCGGGCGGGACTATGGCTACACCTTC. J is TRBJ1-2 and V is TRBV6-5; D ambiguous. The V gene's germline CDR1 is MNHEY and CDR2 SVGAGI. The V end was cut by 0 bases, the J end by 3 bases, with 8 bases between. The CDR3 contains 14 residues.

Details on this clone: Distinct nucleotide sequences in the sample also encode this CDR3. The V and J genes are TRBV9 and TRBJ1-1; maybe TRBD1 (6 bases). Trimming cost V 3 bases and J 1 base, with 10 bases left between them. Germline V lookup: CDR1 SGDLS, CDR2 YYNGEE. The length of the CDR3 is 14 residues. DNA of the CDR3: TGTGCCAGCAGCGCCCAGACAGGGAACACTGAAGCTTTCTTT. Residues: CASSAQTGNTEAFF.

The rearrangement joins TRBV3-1 (or the pseudogene TRBV3-2) to TRBJ1-3; no reliable D call. The CDR3 extends over 15 amino acids. The ends were cut back, 1 base at V and 2 bases at J, with 9 bases in the middle. Germline CDR1 reads LGHDT; CDR2 reads YNNKEL (reference sequence). As DNA, the CDR3 is TGTGCCAGCAGCCAAGGGGGATTCGCTGGAAACACCATATATTTT. It is translated as CASSQGGFAGNTIYF.

The chain has TRBV7-8 and TRBJ1-6; D not certain. The CDR3 runs to 17 residues. V was clipped by 5 bases and J by 4 bases, with 18 bases between them. Germline V gives CDR1 SGHVS, CDR2 FQNEAQ. The CDR3 spells CASSPSPGGRYNSPLHF. Here the CDR3 DNA reads TGTGCCAGCAGCCCTTCCCCCGGAGGTCGGTATAATTCACCCCTCCACTTT.

The V and J genes are TRBV10-3 and TRBJ1-2, with 7 bases matching TRBD1. The V segment lost 7 bases and the J segment 8 bases; nucleotides outside the gene matches: 7. CDR3 length: 12 amino acids. The germline CDR1 and CDR2 sequences are ENHRY and SYGVKD. The DNA for the CDR3 is TGTGCCATCACCGGAACAGGGGTCGGCTACACCTTC. Translation gives CAITGTGVGYTF.

The rearrangement uses TRBV6-5 and TRBJ1-5, with D hard to call. Germline V gives CDR1 MNHEY, CDR2 SVGAGI. The CDR3 totals 13 residues. The V end lost 2 bases, the J end lost 6 bases, and 8 bases lay between the germline ends. CDR3 sequence: CASSYGPPQPQHF. CDR3 nucleotide sequence: TGTGCCAGCAGTTACGGACCCCCTCAGCCCCAGCATTTT.

This clone was observed once. The J gene is TRBJ2-1, the V gene TRBV10-3; D may be TRBD1 (6 bases). Germline V lookup: CDR1 ENHRY, CDR2 SYGVKD. This CDR3 has 17 amino acids. Trimming took 3 bases from V and 7 from J, leaving 22 bases between them. CDR3 loop: CAISEGRVRGRPNEQFF. CDR3 nucleotide sequence: TGTGCCATCAGTGAAGGTCGGGTCAGGGGTCGTCCAAATGAGCAGTTCTTC.

This chain joins TRBV5-1 and TRBJ2-7; 8 nucleotides line up with TRBD1. With 5 bases clipped from V and 5 bases from J, the junction kept 9 bases outside the gene matches. The CDR3 is made up of 14 amino acids. CDR1 is SGHRS, CDR2 YFSETQ, per germline. CDR3 nucleotides: TGCGCCAGCAGTCCGGACAGGGAAAGGCACGAGCAGTACGTC. It translates to CASSPDRERHEQYV.

The V call is TRBV11-2, the J call TRBJ1-1; TRBD1 agrees at 12 bases. Trimming at V came to 4 bases and at J to 5 bases, leaving 8 bases not matched to a gene. Germline assignment: CDR1 SGHAT and CDR2 FQNNGV. The CDR3 contains 16 residues. The CDR3 bases are TGTGCCAGCAGCTCGGGACAGGGGGCGCGAGGGACTGAAGCTTTCTTT. This codes for CASSSGQGARGTEAFF. The full variable domain, its missing parts supplied by reference TRBV11-2 and TRBJ1-1, is EAGVAQSPRYKIIEKRQSVAFWCNPISGHATLYWYQQILGQGPKLLIQFQNNGVVDDSQLPKDRFSAERLKGVDSTLKIQPAKLEDSAVYLCASSSGQGARGTEAFFGQGTRLTVV.

The CDR3 DNA sequence: TGTGCCAGCAGTAGTCAGGGAGGTGGTGGGGCCAACGTCCTGACTTTC. Protein sequence: CASSSQGGGGANVLTF. The chain is built from TRBV28 and TRBJ2-6; D is perhaps TRBD2 (6 bases). V was clipped by 5 bases and J by 3 bases, with 14 bases between them. In germline, CDR1 is MDHEN, CDR2 SYDVKM. This CDR3 contains 16 residues.

This chain uses TRBV9 with TRBJ1-2; D not certain. CDR1 is SGDLS and CDR2 is YYNGEE in the germline V gene. V gave up 2 bases and J gave up 8 bases, with 10 bases separating them. The CDR3 sequence is 12 residues long. CDR3 protein: CASSVRGWGYTF. The CDR3 DNA sequence: TGTGCCAGCAGCGTGCGGGGTTGGGGCTACACCTTC.

The rearrangement joins TRBV6-5 to TRBJ1-2; possible D gene TRBD1, 5 bases. The CDR3 is 13 residues long. Trimming pared 2 bases from V and 4 bases from J, leaving 8 bases between. Germline CDR1 is MNHEY and CDR2 is SVGAGI. Here the CDR3 reads CASSYGGGYGYTF. The CDR3 coding sequence is TGTGCCAGCAGTTACGGGGGTGGCTATGGCTACACCTTC.

This clone was seen a single time. This chain links TRBV18 with TRBJ1-1, with D uncertain. The germline gives CDR1 KGHSH, CDR2 LQKENI. Trimming cost V 3 bases and J 2 bases, with 22 bases left between them. CDR3 size: 18 residues. CDR3 bases: TGTGCCAGCTCACCGGATCTTCGGTCCTACGAGAGAAACACTGAAGCTTTCTTT. This translates into CASSPDLRSYERNTEAFF.

The V and J genes are TRBV11-2 and TRBJ1-2; D ambiguous. Germline V gene sequence: CDR1 SGHAT, CDR2 FQNNGV. The CDR3 totals 15 residues. V was pared by 2 bases and J by 8 bases, with 18 bases between. The CDR3 DNA reads TGTGCCAGCAGCTTATTAATCAGAACATCGTACGGCTACACCTTC. Translating it yields CASSLLIRTSYGYTF.

This chain links TRBV5-6 with TRBJ2-3; 8 bases are a match to TRBD1. V was pared by 4 bases and J by 2 bases, with 6 bases of the junction left unmatched. The CDR3 consists of 15 residues. Per the germline V gene, CDR1 is SGHDT and CDR2 is YYEEEE. CDR3 sequence reads: CASSIQGVNTDTQYF. CDR3 bases: TGTGCCAGCAGCATACAGGGGGTTAACACAGATACGCAGTATTTT.

This chain uses TRBV5-4 with TRBJ2-5, with D perhaps TRBD1 (6 bases). Germline lookup yields CDR1 SGHNT and CDR2 YYREEE (reference sequence). There are 15 residues in the CDR3. V was pared by 2 bases and J by 3 bases, with 14 bases between. Here the CDR3 DNA reads TGTGCCAGCAGCTTATTTGGAACAGGGAAAGAGACCCAGTACTTC. It yields the protein CASSLFGTGKETQYF. Supplemented by reference TRBV5-4 and TRBJ2-5, the full variable domain reads ETGVTQSPTHLIKTRGQQVTLRCSSQSGHNTVSWYQQALGQGPQFIFQYYREEENGRGNFPPRFSGLQFPNYSSELNVNALELDDSALYLCASSLFGTGKETQYFGPGTRLLVL.

The V gene is TRBV28, the J gene TRBJ1-1, with D perhaps TRBD1 (5 bases). The V gene's germline CDR1 is MDHEN and CDR2 SYDVKM. This CDR3 comprises 12 residues. V was shortened by 7 bases and J by 5 bases, with 11 bases between the two germline ends. CDR3 in amino acids: CASIMAGTEAFF. The DNA for the CDR3 is TGTGCCAGCATCATGGCAGGGACTGAAGCTTTCTTT.

The chain employs TRBV7-2 and TRBJ1-2; 11 nucleotides line up with TRBD1. CDR3 length equals 15 residues. The V gene's germline CDR1 is SGHTA and CDR2 FQGNSA. V dropped 5 bases and J dropped 3; count of bases not matched to a gene: 5. The CDR3 is CASSLRTGGDYGYTF. CDR3 DNA sequence: TGTGCCAGCAGCCTCCGGACAGGGGGCGACTATGGCTACACCTTC.

This chain uses TRBV18 with TRBJ2-5, with D hard to call. The CDR3 is 12 residues long. The V end lost 1 base, the J end lost 2 bases, and 2 bases lay between the germline ends. The germline gives CDR1 KGHSH, CDR2 LQKENI. The CDR3 loop reads CASSPRQETQYF. The CDR3 DNA is TGTGCCAGCTCACCACGACAAGAGACCCAGTACTTC.